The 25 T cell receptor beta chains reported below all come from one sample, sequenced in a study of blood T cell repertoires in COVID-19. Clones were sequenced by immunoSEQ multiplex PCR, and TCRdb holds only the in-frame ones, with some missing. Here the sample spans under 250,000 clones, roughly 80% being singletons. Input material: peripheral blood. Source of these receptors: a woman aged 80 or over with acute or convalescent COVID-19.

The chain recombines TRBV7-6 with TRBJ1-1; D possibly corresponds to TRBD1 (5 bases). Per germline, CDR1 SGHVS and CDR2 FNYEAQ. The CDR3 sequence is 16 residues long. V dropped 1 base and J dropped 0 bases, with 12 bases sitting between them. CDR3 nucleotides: TGTGCCAGCAGCTTAGTCCCTGCAGGGCTGAACACTGAAGCTTTCTTT. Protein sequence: CASSLVPAGLNTEAFF. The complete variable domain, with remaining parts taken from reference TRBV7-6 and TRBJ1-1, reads GAGVSQSPRYKVTKRGQDVALRCDPISGHVSLYWYRQALGQGPEFLTYFNYEAQQDKSGLPNDRFSAERPEGSISTLTIQRTEQRDSAMYRCASSLVPAGLNTEAFFGQGTRLTVV.

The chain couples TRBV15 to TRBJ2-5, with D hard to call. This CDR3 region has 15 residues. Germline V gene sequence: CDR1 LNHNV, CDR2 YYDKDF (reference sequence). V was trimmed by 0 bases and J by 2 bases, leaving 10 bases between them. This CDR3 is CATSRDPDNQETQYF. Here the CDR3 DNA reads TGTGCCACCAGCAGAGATCCCGACAATCAAGAGACCCAGTACTTC.

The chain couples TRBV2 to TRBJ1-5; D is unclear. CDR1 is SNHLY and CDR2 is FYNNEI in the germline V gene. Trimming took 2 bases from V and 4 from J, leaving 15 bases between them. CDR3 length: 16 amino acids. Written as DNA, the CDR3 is TGTGCCAGCAGTGAATCGGGGAGGACGGGGAATCAGCCCCAGCATTTT. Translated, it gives CASSESGRTGNQPQHF. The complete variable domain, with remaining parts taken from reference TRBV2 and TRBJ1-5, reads EPEVTQTPSHQVTQMGQEVILRCVPISNHLYFYWYRQILGQKVEFLVSFYNNEISEKSEIFDDQFSVERPDGSNFTLKIRSTKLEDSAMYFCASSESGRTGNQPQHFGDGTRLSIL.

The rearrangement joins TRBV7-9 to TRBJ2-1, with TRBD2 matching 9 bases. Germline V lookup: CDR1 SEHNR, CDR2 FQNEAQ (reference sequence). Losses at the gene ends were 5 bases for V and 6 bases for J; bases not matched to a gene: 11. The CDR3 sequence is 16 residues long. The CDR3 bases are TGTGCCAGCAGCCTATCCGGGACTAGCAGAGGCAATGAGCAGTTCTTC. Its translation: CASSLSGTSRGNEQFF.

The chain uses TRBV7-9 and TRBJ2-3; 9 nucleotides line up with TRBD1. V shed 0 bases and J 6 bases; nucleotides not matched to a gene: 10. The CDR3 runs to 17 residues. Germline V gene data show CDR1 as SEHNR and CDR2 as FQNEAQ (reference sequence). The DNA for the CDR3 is TGTGCCAGCAGCTTAGCGGAGGAGGGACAGGGATCTGATACGCAGTATTTT. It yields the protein CASSLAEEGQGSDTQYF.

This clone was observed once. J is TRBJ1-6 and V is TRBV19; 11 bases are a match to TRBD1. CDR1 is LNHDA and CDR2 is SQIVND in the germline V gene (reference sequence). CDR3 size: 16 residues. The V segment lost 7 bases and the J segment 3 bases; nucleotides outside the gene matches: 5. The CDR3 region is CASTGTGGIYNSPLHF. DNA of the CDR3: TGTGCCAGTACCGGGACAGGGGGAATCTATAATTCACCCCTCCACTTT.

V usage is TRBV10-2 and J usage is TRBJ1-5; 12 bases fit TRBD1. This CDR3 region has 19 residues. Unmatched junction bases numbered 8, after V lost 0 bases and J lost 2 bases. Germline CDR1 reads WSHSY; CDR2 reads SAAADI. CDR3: CASSESTPGQGAGNQPQHF. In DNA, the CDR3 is TGCGCCAGCAGTGAGTCAACCCCGGGACAGGGGGCGGGCAATCAGCCCCAGCATTTT.

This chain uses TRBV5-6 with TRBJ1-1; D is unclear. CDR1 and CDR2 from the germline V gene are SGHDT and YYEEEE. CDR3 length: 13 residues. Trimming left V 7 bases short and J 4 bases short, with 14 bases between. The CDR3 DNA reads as TGTGCCAGCGGTTTTCCCGGGAGCACTGAAGCTTTCTTT. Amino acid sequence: CASGFPGSTEAFF.

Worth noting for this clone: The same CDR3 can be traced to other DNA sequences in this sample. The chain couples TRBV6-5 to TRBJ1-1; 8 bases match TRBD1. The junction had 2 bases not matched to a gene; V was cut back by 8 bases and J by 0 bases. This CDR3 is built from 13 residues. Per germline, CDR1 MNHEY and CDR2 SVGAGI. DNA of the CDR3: TGTGCCAGCCGGACAGGGATGAACACTGAAGCTTTCTTT. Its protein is CASRTGMNTEAFF.

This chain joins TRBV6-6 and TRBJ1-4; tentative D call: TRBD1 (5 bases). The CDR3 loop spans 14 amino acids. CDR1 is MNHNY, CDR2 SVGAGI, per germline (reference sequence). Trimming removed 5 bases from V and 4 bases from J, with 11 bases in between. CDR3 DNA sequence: TGTGCCAGCAGTACCACGGGGGGTAATGAAAAACTGTTTTTT. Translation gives CASSTTGGNEKLFF.

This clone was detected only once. The DNA for the CDR3 is TGTGCCAGCAGCTTACGGCCGTCGGGGACAGGGGGCTCTGGGGCCAACGTCCTGACTTTC. It codes for CASSLRPSGTGGSGANVLTF. The rearrangement links TRBV7-3 to TRBJ2-6; 11 positions match TRBD1. Per the germline V gene, CDR1 is SGHTA and CDR2 is FQGTGA. V trimming: 2 bases; J trimming: 0 bases; junction bases outside the gene matches: 9. The CDR3 extends over 20 amino acids.

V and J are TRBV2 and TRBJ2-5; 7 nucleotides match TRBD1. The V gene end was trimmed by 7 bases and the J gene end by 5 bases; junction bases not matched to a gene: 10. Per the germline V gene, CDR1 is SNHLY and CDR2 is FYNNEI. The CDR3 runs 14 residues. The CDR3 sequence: CASNREGARETQYF. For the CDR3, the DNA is TGTGCCAGCAACCGAGAGGGGGCGCGGGAGACCCAGTACTTC. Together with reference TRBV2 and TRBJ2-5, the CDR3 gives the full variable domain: EPEVTQTPSHQVTQMGQEVILRCVPISNHLYFYWYRQILGQKVEFLVSFYNNEISEKSEIFDDQFSVERPDGSNFTLKIRSTKLEDSAMYFCASNREGARETQYFGPGTRLLVL.

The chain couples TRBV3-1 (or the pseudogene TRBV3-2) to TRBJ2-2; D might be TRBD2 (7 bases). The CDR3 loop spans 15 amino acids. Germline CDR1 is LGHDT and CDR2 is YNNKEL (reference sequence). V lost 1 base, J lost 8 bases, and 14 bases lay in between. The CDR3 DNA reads TGTGCCAGCAGCCAAGGACTAGCAGGGGTGGGGGAGCTGTTTTTT. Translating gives CASSQGLAGVGELFF.

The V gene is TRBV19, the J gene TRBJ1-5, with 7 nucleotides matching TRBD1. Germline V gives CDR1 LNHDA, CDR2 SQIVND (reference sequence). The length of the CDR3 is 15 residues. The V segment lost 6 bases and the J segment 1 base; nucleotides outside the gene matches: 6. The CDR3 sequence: CASRDTGVSNQPQHF. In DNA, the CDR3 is TGTGCCAGTAGAGACACAGGGGTAAGCAATCAGCCCCAGCATTTT.

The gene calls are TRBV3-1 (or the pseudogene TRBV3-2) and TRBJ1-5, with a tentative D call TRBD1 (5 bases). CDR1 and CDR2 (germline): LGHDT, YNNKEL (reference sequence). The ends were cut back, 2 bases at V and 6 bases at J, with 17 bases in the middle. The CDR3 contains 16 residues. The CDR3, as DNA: TGTGCCAGCAGCCAACGGGGGGAGGGGAGGGGTCAGCCCCAGCATTTT. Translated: CASSQRGEGRGQPQHF.

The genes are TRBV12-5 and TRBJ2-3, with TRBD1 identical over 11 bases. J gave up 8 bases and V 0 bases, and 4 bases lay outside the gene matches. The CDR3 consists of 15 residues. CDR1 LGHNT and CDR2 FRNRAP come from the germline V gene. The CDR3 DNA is TGTGCTAGTGGTTTGGTGGGACAGGGGGTTGGTACGCAGTATTTT. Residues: CASGLVGQGVGTQYF. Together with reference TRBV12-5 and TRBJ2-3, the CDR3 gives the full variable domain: DARVTQTPRHKVTEMGQEVTMRCQPILGHNTVFWYRQTMMQGLELLAYFRNRAPLDDSGMPKDRFSAEMPDATLATLKIQPSEPRDSAVYFCASGLVGQGVGTQYFGPGTRLTVL.

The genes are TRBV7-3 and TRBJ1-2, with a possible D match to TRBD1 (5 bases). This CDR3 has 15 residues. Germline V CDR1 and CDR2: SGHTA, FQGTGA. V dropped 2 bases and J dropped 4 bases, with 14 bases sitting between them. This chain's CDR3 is CASSLGDSQVYGYTF. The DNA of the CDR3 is TGTGCCAGCAGCTTAGGTGACAGCCAGGTCTATGGCTACACCTTC.

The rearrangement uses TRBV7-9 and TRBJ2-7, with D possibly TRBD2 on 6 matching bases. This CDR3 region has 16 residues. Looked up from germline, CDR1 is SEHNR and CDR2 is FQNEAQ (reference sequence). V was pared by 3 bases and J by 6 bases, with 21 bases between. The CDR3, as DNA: TGTGCCAGCAGCTTGCCTGGTAGGGGAGGCTTGCCCGAGCAGTACTTC. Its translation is CASSLPGRGGLPEQYF.

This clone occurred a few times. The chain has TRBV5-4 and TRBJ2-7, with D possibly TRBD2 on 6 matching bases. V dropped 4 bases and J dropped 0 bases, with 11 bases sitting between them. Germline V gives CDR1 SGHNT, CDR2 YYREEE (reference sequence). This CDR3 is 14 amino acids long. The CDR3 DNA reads TGTGCCAGCAGCAGCGGAGGGTCCTCCTACGAGCAGTACTTC. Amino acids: CASSSGGSSYEQYF.

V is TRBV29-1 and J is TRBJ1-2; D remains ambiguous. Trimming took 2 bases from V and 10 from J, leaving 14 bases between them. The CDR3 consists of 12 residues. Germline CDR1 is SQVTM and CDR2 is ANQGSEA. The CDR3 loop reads CSVESEFRDYTF. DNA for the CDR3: TGCAGCGTTGAATCAGAATTCCGGGACTACACCTTC. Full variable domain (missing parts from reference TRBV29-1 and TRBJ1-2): SAVISQKPSRDICQRGTSLTIQCQVDSQVTMMFWYRQQPGQSLTLIATANQGSEATYESGFVIDKFPISRPNLTFSTLTVSNMSPEDSSIYLCSVESEFRDYTFGSGTRLTVV.

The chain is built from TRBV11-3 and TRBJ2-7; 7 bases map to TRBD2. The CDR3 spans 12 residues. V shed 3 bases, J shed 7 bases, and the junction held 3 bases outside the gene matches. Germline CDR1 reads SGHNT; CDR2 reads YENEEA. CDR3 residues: CASSFSGGEQYF. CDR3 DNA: TGTGCCAGCAGCTTTTCGGGGGGAGAGCAGTACTTC.

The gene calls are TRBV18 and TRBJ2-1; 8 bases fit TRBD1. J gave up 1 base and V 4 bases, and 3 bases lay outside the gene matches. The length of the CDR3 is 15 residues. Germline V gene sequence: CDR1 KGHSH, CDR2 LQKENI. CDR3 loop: CASSRGQVSYNEQFF. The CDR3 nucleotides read TGTGCCAGCTCACGGGGACAGGTATCCTACAATGAGCAGTTCTTC. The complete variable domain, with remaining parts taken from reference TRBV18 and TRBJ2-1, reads NAGVMQNPRHLVRRRGQEARLRCSPMKGHSHVYWYRQLPEEGLKFMVYLQKENIIDESGMPKERFSAEFPKEGPSILRIQQVVRGDSAAYFCASSRGQVSYNEQFFGPGTRLTVL.

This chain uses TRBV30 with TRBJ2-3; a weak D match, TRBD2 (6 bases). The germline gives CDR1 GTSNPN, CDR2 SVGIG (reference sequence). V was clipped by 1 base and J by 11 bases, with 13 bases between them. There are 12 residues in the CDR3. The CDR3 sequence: CAWSARRDGQYF. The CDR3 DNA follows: TGTGCCTGGAGTGCTAGGAGGGATGGGCAGTATTTT.

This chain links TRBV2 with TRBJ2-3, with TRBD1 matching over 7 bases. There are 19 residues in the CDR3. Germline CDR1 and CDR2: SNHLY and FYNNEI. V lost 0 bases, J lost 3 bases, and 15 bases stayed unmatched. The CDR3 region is CASSEAGQRIRLGTDTQYF. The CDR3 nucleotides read TGTGCCAGCAGTGAAGCGGGACAGAGAATACGTCTGGGTACAGATACGCAGTATTTT.

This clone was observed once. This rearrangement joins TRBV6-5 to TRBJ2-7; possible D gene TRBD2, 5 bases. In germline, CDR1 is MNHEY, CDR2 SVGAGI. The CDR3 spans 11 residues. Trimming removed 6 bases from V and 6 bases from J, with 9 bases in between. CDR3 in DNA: TGTGCCAGCAGCTGGAGCGGCGAGCAGTACTTC. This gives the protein CASSWSGEQYF.